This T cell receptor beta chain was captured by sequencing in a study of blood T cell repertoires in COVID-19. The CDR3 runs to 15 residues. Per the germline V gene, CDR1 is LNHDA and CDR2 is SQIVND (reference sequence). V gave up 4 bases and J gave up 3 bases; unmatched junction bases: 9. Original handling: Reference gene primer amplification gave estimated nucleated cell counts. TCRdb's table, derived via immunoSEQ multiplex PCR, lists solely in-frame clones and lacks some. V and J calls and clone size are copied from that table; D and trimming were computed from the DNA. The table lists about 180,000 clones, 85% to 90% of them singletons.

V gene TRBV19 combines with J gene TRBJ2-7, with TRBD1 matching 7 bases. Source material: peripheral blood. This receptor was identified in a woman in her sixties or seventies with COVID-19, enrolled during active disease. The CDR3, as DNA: TGTGCCAGTAGTACGCGACAGGGTGTGGGCTACGAGCAGTACTTC. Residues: CASSTRQGVGYEQYF.